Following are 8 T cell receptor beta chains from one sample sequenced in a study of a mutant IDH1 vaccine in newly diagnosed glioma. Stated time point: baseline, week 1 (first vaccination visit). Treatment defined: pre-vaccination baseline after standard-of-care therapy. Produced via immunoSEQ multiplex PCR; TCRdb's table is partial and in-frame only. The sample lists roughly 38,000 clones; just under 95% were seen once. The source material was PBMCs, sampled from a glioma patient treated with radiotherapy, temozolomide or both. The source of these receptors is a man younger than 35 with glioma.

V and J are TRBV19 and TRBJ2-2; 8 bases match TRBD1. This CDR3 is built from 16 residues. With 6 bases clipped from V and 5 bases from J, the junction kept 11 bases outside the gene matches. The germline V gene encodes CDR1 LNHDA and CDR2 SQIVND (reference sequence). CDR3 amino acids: CASRRADRGVTGELFF. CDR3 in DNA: TGTGCCAGTAGACGGGCCGACAGGGGAGTAACCGGGGAGCTGTTTTTT. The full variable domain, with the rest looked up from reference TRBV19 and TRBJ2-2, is DGGITQSPKYLFRKEGQNVTLSCEQNLNHDAMYWYRQDPGQGLRLIYYSQIVNDFQKGDIAEGYSVSREKKESFPLTVTSAQKNPTAFYLCASRRADRGVTGELFFGEGSRLTVL.

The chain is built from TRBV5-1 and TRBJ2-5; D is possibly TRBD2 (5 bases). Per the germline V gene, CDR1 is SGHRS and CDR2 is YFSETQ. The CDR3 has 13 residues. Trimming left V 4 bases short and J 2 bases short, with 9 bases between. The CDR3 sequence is CASSPDWQETQYF. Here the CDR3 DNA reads TGCGCCAGCAGCCCGGACTGGCAAGAGACCCAGTACTTC.

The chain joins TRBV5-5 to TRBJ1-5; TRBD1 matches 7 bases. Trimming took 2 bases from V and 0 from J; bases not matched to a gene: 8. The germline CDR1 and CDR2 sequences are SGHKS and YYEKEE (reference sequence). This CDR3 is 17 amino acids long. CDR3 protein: CASSLGRGDYSNQPQHF. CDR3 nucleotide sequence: TGTGCCAGCAGCTTAGGCAGGGGGGATTATAGCAATCAGCCCCAGCATTTT.

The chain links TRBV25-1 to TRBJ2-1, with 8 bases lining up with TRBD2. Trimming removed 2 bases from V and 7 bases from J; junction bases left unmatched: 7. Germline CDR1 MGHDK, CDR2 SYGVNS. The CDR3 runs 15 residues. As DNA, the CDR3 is TGTGCCAGCAGTGAAACTAGCGGAGAGGGGAATGAGCAGTTCTTC. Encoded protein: CASSETSGEGNEQFF.

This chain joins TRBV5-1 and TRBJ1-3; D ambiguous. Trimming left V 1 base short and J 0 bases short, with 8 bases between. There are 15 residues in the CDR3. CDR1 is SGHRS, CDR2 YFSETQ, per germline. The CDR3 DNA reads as TGCGCCAGCAGCTTGAGCGGAGACTCTGGAAACACCATATATTTT. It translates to CASSLSGDSGNTIYF.

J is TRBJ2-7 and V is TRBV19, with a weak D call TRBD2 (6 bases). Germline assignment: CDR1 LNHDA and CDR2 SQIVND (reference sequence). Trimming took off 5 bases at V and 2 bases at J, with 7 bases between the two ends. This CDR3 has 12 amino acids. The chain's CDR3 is CASSAGTYEQYF. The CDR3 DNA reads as TGTGCCAGTAGTGCGGGAACCTACGAGCAGTACTTC. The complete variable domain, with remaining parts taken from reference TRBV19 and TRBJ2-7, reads DGGITQSPKYLFRKEGQNVTLSCEQNLNHDAMYWYRQDPGQGLRLIYYSQIVNDFQKGDIAEGYSVSREKKESFPLTVTSAQKNPTAFYLCASSAGTYEQYFGPGTRLTVT.

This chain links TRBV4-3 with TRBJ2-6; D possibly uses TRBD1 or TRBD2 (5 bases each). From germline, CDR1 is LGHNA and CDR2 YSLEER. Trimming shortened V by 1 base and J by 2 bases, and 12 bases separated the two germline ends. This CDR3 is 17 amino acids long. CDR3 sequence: CASSQGWRGAGANVLTF. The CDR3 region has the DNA TGCGCCAGCAGCCAAGGGTGGAGAGGGGCTGGGGCCAACGTCCTGACTTTC.

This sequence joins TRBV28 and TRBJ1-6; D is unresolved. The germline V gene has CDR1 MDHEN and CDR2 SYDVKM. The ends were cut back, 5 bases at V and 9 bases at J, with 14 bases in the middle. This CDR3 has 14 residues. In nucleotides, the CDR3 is TGTGCCAGCAGTGCCCCGCGGGGAATTTCACCCCTCCACTTT. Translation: CASSAPRGISPLHF. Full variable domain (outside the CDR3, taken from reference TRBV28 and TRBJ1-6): DVKVTQSSRYLVKRTGEKVFLECVQDMDHENMFWYRQDPGLGLRLIYFSYDVKMKEKGDIPEGYSVSREKKERFSLILESASTNQTSMYLCASSAPRGISPLHFGNGTRLTVT.